The clone carrying this T cell receptor (beta chain) was detected only once. This entry is derived from a study of blood T cell repertoires in COVID-19. Study-level information: The samples span acute and convalescent COVID-19 from the United States, Italy and Spain. Sample material is recorded as cDNA or gDNA derived from T cells, B-cell-depleted T cells, or PBMCs.

The authors' processing: Scientists estimated how many nucleated cells there were by amplifying reference gene primers. Libraries were prepared by immunoSEQ multiplex PCR; TCRdb keeps only in-frame clonotypes and omits some of them. The V and J calls and the clone size are those of that table, but D and trimming were determined from the DNA. The data show about 190,000 clones, with approximately 88% seen just once and 3.5% to 5% held by the top ten. The specimen was peripheral blood. The TCR was taken from a woman aged 30 to 39 with acute or convalescent COVID-19.

The CDR3 DNA reads as TGTGCCTGGAGTGTACCGGGGAAACTGTTTTTT. It is translated as CAWSVPGKLFF. The J gene is TRBJ1-4, the V gene TRBV30, with no clear D. The ends were cut back, 0 bases at V and 11 bases at J, with 7 bases in the middle. The CDR3 is 11 amino acids. Per the germline V gene, CDR1 is GTSNPN and CDR2 is SVGIG (reference sequence).